The rows below give T cell receptor beta chains drawn from one sample of a study of T cells in Graves' hyperthyroidism and ophthalmopathy. Each CDR3 protein gets one entry after TCRdb re-called the multiplex PCR reads with MiXCR. The data contain over 450,000 distinct CDR3 sequences, 15% to 20% of them seen just once; the ten biggest clones take up 15% to 20%. Sequencing input: blood. These TCRs come from a woman in her late teens or twenties with Graves' ophthalmopathy. Both conserved end residues are part of each CDR3. A D gene is named only where the DNA matches it firmly. The size field is filled for only some rows; it gives once, few, many or a size class.

v_call	j_call	d_call	clone_size	cdr3_nt	cdr3_aa
TRBV3-1	TRBJ1-2	-	many	TGTGCCAGCAGCCACGGGGTTAGCTACACCTTC	CASSHGVSYTF
TRBV20-1	TRBJ2-5	TRBD2	many	TGCAGTGCGCGAGCGGGGGGCGGGGAGACCCAGTACTTC	CSARAGGGETQYF
TRBV27	TRBJ2-7	-	many	TGTGCCAGCAGTTTATTGCGTTTGGGGTGGATTGAGAGTGAGCAGTACTTC	CASSLLRLGWIESEQYF
TRBV6-2/TRBV6-3	TRBJ2-2	-	many	TGTGCCAGCAGCGGAATGGACACCGGGGAGCTGTTTTTT	CASSGMDTGELFF
TRBV27	TRBJ2-3	-	-	TGTGCCAGCAGTGGGGGGTGGGGAACAGATACGCAGTATTTT	CASSGGWGTDTQYF
TRBV5-1	TRBJ2-1	TRBD2	many	TGCGCCAGTCGACTACATGGGACTAGCGGATACAATGAGCAGTTCTTC	CASRLHGTSGYNEQFF
TRBV27	TRBJ2-2	-	many	TGTGCCAGCAGTTTATTGTGGGGCCTGAAGGAGAACACCGGGGAGCTGTTTTTT	CASSLLWGLKENTGELFF
TRBV9	TRBJ1-2	TRBD1	many	TGTGCCAGCAGCCAATGGACAGGGGACGGCTACACCTTC	CASSQWTGDGYTF
TRBV7-6	TRBJ1-6	-	-	TGTGCCAGCAGCCCCGGGACGGCGATGACGGGATCACCCCTCCACTTT	CASSPGTAMTGSPLHF
TRBV28	TRBJ1-6	TRBD1	-	TGTGCCAGCAGTTCCCCACAGGGGGCAGGCAATTCACCCCTCCACTTT	CASSSPQGAGNSPLHF
TRBV3-1	TRBJ2-5	TRBD2	few	TGTGCCAGCAGCCAAGTAGACGCTAGCGGGGGGACACAAGAGACCCAGTACTTC	CASSQVDASGGTQETQYF
TRBV7-2	TRBJ1-4	-	-	TGTGCCAGCAGCTTAGTGGGACTGGGCGCAACTAATGAAAAACTGTTTTTT	CASSLVGLGATNEKLFF
TRBV27	TRBJ1-1	-	many	TGTGCCAGCAGTTTTGGCTCGGGTGACACTGAAGCTTTCTTT	CASSFGSGDTEAFF
TRBV5-1	TRBJ2-1	-	many	TGCGCCAGCAGCTTGGACGGGCAGAGCTCCTACAATGAGCAGTTCTTC	CASSLDGQSSYNEQFF
TRBV19	TRBJ1-5	TRBD1	-	TGTGCCAGTAGTACGTCGGGACAGGGCCTAAGGAACAATCAGCCCCAGCATTTT	CASSTSGQGLRNNQPQHF
TRBV29-1	TRBJ2-7	-	few	TGCAGCGTTGCCAGGACAGATGCCTACGAGCAGTACTTC	CSVARTDAYEQYF
TRBV7-3	TRBJ2-5	TRBD2	-	TGCGCCAGCAGCCTACTAGCGGGAGTAGGGACCCAGTACTTC	CASSLLAGVGTQYF
TRBV2	TRBJ2-3	TRBD2	many	TGTGCCAGCAGTGAACCGGGGGGGCCGACAGATACGCAGTATTTT	CASSEPGGPTDTQYF
TRBV5-1	TRBJ2-7	-	few	TGCGCCAGCAGCGTCAGGAAGGGCTACGAGCAGTACTTC	CASSVRKGYEQYF
TRBV28	TRBJ1-1	-	many	TGTGCCAGCAGTTCCGGACAGTCCACTGAAGCTTTCTTT	CASSSGQSTEAFF
TRBV7-2	TRBJ2-2	-	few	TGTGCCAGCAGCTTAGCAGGGCGCGGGGAGCTGTTTTTT	CASSLAGRGELFF
TRBV19	TRBJ2-2	TRBD2	-	TGTGCCACTCTCAGCGGGGGGGGCACCGGGGAGCTGTTTTTT	CATLSGGGTGELFF
TRBV20-1	TRBJ2-1	TRBD2	many	TGCAGTGCTACGTCCGGGAGGACCTCCTACAATGAGCAGTTCTTC	CSATSGRTSYNEQFF
TRBV24-1	TRBJ2-1	-	many	TGTGCCACCAGTGATCCTATGTCTGCGCAGTTCTTC	CATSDPMSAQFF
TRBV20-1	TRBJ1-2	-	-	TGCAGTGCTACCCGGACGGACGGCAACGGACCTCATGGCTACACCTTC	CSATRTDGNGPHGYTF
TRBV13	TRBJ2-3	TRBD2	few	TGTGCCAGCAGTTACAAGACTAGCGGGAGCAGAGATACGCAGTATTTT	CASSYKTSGSRDTQYF
TRBV13	TRBJ2-1	-	many	TGTGCCAGCGGATCCCTACGGTCGTCCGGAGGCAATGAGCAGTTCTTC	CASGSLRSSGGNEQFF
TRBV2	TRBJ1-2	TRBD1	many	TGTGCCAGCAGACCCGGACAGGGGGCTAACTATGGCTACACCTTC	CASRPGQGANYGYTF
TRBV9	TRBJ2-1	-	-	TGTGCCAGCAGCGGTACGGCCGCCCTTGAGTACAATGAGCAGTTCTTC	CASSGTAALEYNEQFF
TRBV27	TRBJ2-7	TRBD2	many	TGTGCCAGCAGTACCCAGCGGGATCCACCAACCTACGAGCAGTACTTC	CASSTQRDPPTYEQYF
TRBV29-1	TRBJ1-4	-	-	TGCAGCGTTGAAGAGCGGGGTATAGGGGAAAAACTGTTTTTT	CSVEERGIGEKLFF
TRBV5-1	TRBJ2-7	-	many	TGCGCCAGCAGCCCCGGACAGAAATACGAGCAGTACTTC	CASSPGQKYEQYF
TRBV11-2	TRBJ1-6	-	many	TGTGCCAGCAGCCCGGGACTCTTAAATTCACCCCTCCACTTT	CASSPGLLNSPLHF
TRBV2	TRBJ2-1	TRBD2	many	TGTGCCAGCAGGGGATTAGCGGGAGAATCATACAATGAGCAGTTCTTC	CASRGLAGESYNEQFF
TRBV20-1	TRBJ2-5	-	-	TGCAGTGCCGAGCTAGCGCGGAGTCGAGAGACCCAGTACTTC	CSAELARSRETQYF
TRBV5-5	TRBJ1-1	-	many	TGTGCCAGCAGCCTGAGGGACACTGAAGCTTTCTTT	CASSLRDTEAFF
TRBV29-1	TRBJ2-3	-	few	TGCAGCGTTTTGGATTTGGTTGGCTCAGATACGCAGTATTTT	CSVLDLVGSDTQYF
TRBV14	TRBJ1-2	-	-	TGTGCCAGCAGCCAAAGGACGCCGCCCCGAGCTAACTATGGCTACACCTTC	CASSQRTPPRANYGYTF
TRBV10-3	TRBJ2-3	-	few	TGTGCCATCACGAGCGGCACAGATACGCAGTATTTT	CAITSGTDTQYF
TRBV7-6	TRBJ2-2	TRBD1	-	TGTGCCAGCAGCTTACTGACAGGGGGCACGGTGTACACCGGGGAGCTGTTTTTT	CASSLLTGGTVYTGELFF
TRBV2	TRBJ2-7	-	many	TGTGCCAGCAGGGTCGGCGCAGGTCTATTCTACGAGCAGTACTTC	CASRVGAGLFYEQYF
TRBV25-1	TRBJ2-1	-	few	TGTGCCAGCAGTGAACATTCGGGGGTAACCTACAATGAGCAGTTCTTC	CASSEHSGVTYNEQFF
TRBV30	TRBJ1-2	TRBD1	many	TGTGCCTGGACTGGGGACAGATGGGGTGGCTACACCTTC	CAWTGDRWGGYTF
TRBV28	TRBJ1-1	-	many	TGTGCCAGCAGTTTCCAGGGGCGAACTGAAGCTTTCTTT	CASSFQGRTEAFF
TRBV20-1	TRBJ2-3	-	many	TGCAGTGCTAGAGACGGCGGGGATACGCAGTATTTT	CSARDGGDTQYF
TRBV27	TRBJ2-3	-	-	TGTGCCAGCAGTGGGCTAGCGACTAGCACAGATACGCAGTATTTT	CASSGLATSTDTQYF
TRBV6-1	TRBJ1-1	-	many	TGTGCCAGCAGTTTGGTCCCCGGGACGCCGAACACTGAAGCTTTCTTT	CASSLVPGTPNTEAFF
TRBV12-3/TRBV12-4	TRBJ2-3	TRBD2	many	TGTGCCAGCAGTTTGTCTAGCGGGGGGGCAGATACGCAGTATTTT	CASSLSSGGADTQYF
TRBV5-1	TRBJ2-1	TRBD2	many	TGCGCCAGCAGCATCGGACTAGCGGATGGAGAATACAATGAGCAGTTCTTC	CASSIGLADGEYNEQFF
TRBV12-3/TRBV12-4	TRBJ2-5	-	-	TGTGCCAGCAGTTTGATAGGGGAGACCCAGTACTTC	CASSLIGETQYF
TRBV9	TRBJ1-2	TRBD1	-	TGTGCCAGCAGCGTTGGACAGGGGGCTGTTAACTATGGCTACACCTTC	CASSVGQGAVNYGYTF
TRBV7-9	TRBJ2-1	-	few	TGTGCCAGCAGCTCAAAAGGTAGCCACCACTCCTACAATGAGCAGTTCTTC	CASSSKGSHHSYNEQFF
TRBV27	TRBJ1-2	-	many	TGTGCCAGCAGTTTAACAGGACTGATTAATGGCTACACCTTC	CASSLTGLINGYTF
TRBV20-1	TRBJ2-3	-	-	TGCAGTGCTAGTAGGGGCTCGGGGACAGATACGCAGTATTTT	CSASRGSGTDTQYF
TRBV12-3/TRBV12-4	TRBJ2-1	-	many	TGTGCCAGCAGTTTTGTCCAAAATGAGCAGTTCTTC	CASSFVQNEQFF
TRBV7-6	TRBJ2-1	TRBD2	-	TGTGCCAGCAGCTTAGTAGGGACTACCAACAATGAGCAGTTCTTC	CASSLVGTTNNEQFF
TRBV27	TRBJ1-6	-	many	TGTGCCAGCAGCGCGGGACTGGCCCGTTCACCCCTCCACTTT	CASSAGLARSPLHF
TRBV5-4	TRBJ1-2	TRBD1	-	TGTGCCAGCAGCGTGGACAGGGGAGGTTATTATGGCTACACCTTC	CASSVDRGGYYGYTF
TRBV30	TRBJ2-1	-	-	TGTGCCTGGAGTGGTTTTTCAGGGAATGGGGATGAGCAGTTCTTC	CAWSGFSGNGDEQFF